This T cell receptor (beta chain) was sequenced for a study of CD8 T cells in ankylosing spondylitis. This clonotype was seen a few times. Its specificity is not known. This CDR3 comprises 17 residues. Germline CDR1 and CDR2: KGHSH and LQKENI. Trimming took off 2 bases at V and 1 base at J, with 14 bases between the two ends. Study-wide points: A TCR beta motif of eight or nine highly homologous variants seemed to mark ankylosing spondylitis blood.

TCRdb reprocessed the 5' RACE reads via MiXCR and lists one record per CDR3 protein. The sample includes roughly 300,000 distinct CDR3 sequences, 7.5% to 9% seen only once; the top ten take about 14%. The receptor's source is a male donor with ankylosing spondylitis. The chain carries TRBV18 and TRBJ2-2, with D possibly TRBD1 on 6 matching bases. The sequenced sample was blood, either unsorted or a sorted T cell fraction (not recorded which). CDR3: CASSPRIPQGNTGELFF. CDR3 in DNA: TGTGCCAGCTCACCAAGAATCCCACAGGGGAACACCGGGGAGCTGTTTTTT.